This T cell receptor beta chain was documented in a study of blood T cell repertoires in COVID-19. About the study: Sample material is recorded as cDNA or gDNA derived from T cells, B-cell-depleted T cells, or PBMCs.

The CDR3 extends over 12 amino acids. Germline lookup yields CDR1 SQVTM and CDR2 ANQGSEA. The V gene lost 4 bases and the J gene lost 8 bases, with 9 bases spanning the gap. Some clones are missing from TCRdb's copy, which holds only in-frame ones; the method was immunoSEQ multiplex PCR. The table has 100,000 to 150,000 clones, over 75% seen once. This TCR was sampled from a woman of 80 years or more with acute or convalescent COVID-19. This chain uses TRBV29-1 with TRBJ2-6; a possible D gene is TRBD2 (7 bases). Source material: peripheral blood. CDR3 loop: CSVVRGPNVLTF. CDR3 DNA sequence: TGCAGCGTTGTGCGGGGGCCCAACGTCCTGACTTTC.